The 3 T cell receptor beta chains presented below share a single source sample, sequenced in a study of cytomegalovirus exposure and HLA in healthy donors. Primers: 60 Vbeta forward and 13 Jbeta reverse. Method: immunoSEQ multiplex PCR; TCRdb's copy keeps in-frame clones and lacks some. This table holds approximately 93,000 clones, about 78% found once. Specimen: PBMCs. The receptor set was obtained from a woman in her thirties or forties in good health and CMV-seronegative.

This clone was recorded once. CDR3 protein: CAIKQVDNNYGYTF. For the CDR3, the DNA is TGTGCCATCAAACAGGTGGATAACAACTATGGCTACACCTTC. This sequence joins TRBV10-3 and TRBJ1-2; TRBD1 is a possible D gene (5 bases). Trimming cost V 7 bases and J 2 bases, with 14 bases left between them. The length of the CDR3 is 14 residues. The germline V gene has CDR1 ENHRY and CDR2 SYGVKD.

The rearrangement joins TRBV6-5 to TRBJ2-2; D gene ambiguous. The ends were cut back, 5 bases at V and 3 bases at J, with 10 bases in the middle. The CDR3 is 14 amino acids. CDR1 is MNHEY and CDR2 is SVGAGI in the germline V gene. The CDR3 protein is CASSTPLDTGELFF. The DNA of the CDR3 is TGTGCCAGCAGTACACCCCTCGACACCGGGGAGCTGTTTTTT.

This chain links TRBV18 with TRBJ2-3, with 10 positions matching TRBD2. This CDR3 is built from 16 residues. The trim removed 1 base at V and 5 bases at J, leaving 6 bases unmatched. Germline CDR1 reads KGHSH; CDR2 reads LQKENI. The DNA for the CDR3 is TGTGCCAGCTCACCACTTTCTAGCGGGAGTGTAGATACGCAGTATTTT. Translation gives CASSPLSSGSVDTQYF.